The next 29 T cell receptor beta chains were all read from a single sample in a study of T cell clonality in common variable immunodeficiency. Broader study findings: In common variable immunodeficiency, TCR beta chains reportedly carried fewer deletions and N-nucleotide insertions.

Their specific antigens are unknown. Assay used: immunoSEQ multiplex PCR; TCRdb lists only in-frame clones, some missing. There are almost 20,000 clones in the sample, none observed a single time. Input material: peripheral blood mononuclear cells. The receptors originated from a human donor with common variable immunodeficiency.

Details on this clone: The CDR3 is cut off 3 residues early in the read; its end comes from the germline J gene. The chain uses TRBV18 and TRBJ2-2; 11 bases align to TRBD2. In germline, CDR1 is KGHSH, CDR2 LQKENI. The CDR3 loop spans 16 amino acids. V trimming: 6 bases; J trimming: 1 base; junction bases outside the gene matches: 4. Partial CDR3 DNA: TGTGCCAGCTCGACTACTAGCGGGGGGAACACCGGGGAG. Translated, it gives CASSTTSGGNTGE. The full CDR3 is CASSTTSGGNTGELFF.

About this clone: The read ends 3 residues shy of where the CDR3 ends; the end is completed using the germline J gene. This chain joins TRBV7-2 and TRBJ1-2; 9 nucleotides agree with TRBD1. With V trimmed by 1 base and J by 7 bases, 4 bases remained unmatched. This CDR3 region has 14 residues. Looked up from germline, CDR1 is SGHTA and CDR2 is FQGNSA. The DNA read from the CDR3 is TGTGCCAGCAGCTTAGGATGGACAGGGGTTGGC. Translation: CASSLGWTGVG. The entire CDR3 protein is CASSLGWTGVGYTF.

This clone occurred a few times. The read terminates 3 residues before the CDR3 end, so the remaining end is supplied by the germline J gene. The V and J genes are TRBV19 and TRBJ1-6; 7 positions match TRBD1. After removal of 3 bases from V and 7 bases from J, the junction contained 6 bases not matched to a gene. The germline V gene has CDR1 LNHDA and CDR2 SQIVND (reference sequence). This CDR3 comprises 15 residues. The CDR3 loop reads CASSITGTANSPLHF. CDR3 DNA (partial): TGTGCCAGTAGTATCACCGGGACAGCGAATTCACCC.

As to this clone: The CDR3 end is not reached by the read, which stops 3 residues before it; the germline J gene fills it in. V gene TRBV7-9 combines with J gene TRBJ1-2, with TRBD1 matching over 10 bases. The CDR3 spans 15 residues. Germline values: CDR1 SEHNR, CDR2 FQNEAQ (reference sequence). The sequenced part of the CDR3 DNA is TGTGCCAGCAGCTTAGCGTCGGGGACAGGGGAGGGC. This sequence encodes CASSLASGTGEG. The whole CDR3 region reads CASSLASGTGEGYTF.

To note about this clone: From the germline J gene comes the end of the CDR3, since the read stops 3 residues before it. The rearrangement joins TRBV7-2 to TRBJ2-5, with 10 bases aligning to TRBD2. V lost 4 bases to trimming and J lost 5 bases; unmatched junction nucleotides: 7. The CDR3 length is 15 residues. The germline V gene encodes CDR1 SGHTA and CDR2 FQGNSA. The part of the CDR3 DNA that was read is TGTGCCAGCAGCTCGCAGCGGGGGGGCCACGAGACC. Its translation is CASSSQRGGHET. The CDR3 in full is CASSSQRGGHETQYF.

A note on this clone: Read data end 3 residues before the CDR3 end; the end is taken from the germline J gene. The chain couples TRBV5-6 to TRBJ2-2; a weak D match, TRBD1 (6 bases). The V and J ends lost 0 bases and 5 bases respectively, with 8 bases between them. This CDR3 is 14 amino acids long. Germline CDR1 and CDR2: SGHDT and YYEEEE. Partial CDR3 DNA: TGTGCCAGCAGCTTGGCAGGGGTAACCGGGGAG. Its translation is CASSLAGVTGE. In full, the CDR3 reads CASSLAGVTGELFF.

This clone was observed a handful of times. From the germline J gene comes the end of the CDR3, since the read stops 3 residues before it. The V call is TRBV7-9, the J call TRBJ1-1; possibly TRBD1 for D (5 bases). CDR1 is SEHNR and CDR2 is FQNEAQ in the germline V gene (reference sequence). V lost 5 bases, J lost 1 base, and 11 bases lay in between. The CDR3 runs to 14 residues. The CDR3 bases that were read are TGTGCCAGCAGCATGGACGACAGGAACACTGAA. Protein sequence: CASSMDDRNTE. The whole CDR3 region reads CASSMDDRNTEAFF.

This clone was counted a few times. The read halts 3 residues ahead of the CDR3 end, with the missing end drawn from the germline J gene. The genes are TRBV6-2 or TRBV6-3 and TRBJ1-5, with D unclear. The CDR3 extends over 11 amino acids. Germline loops: CDR1 MNHEY, CDR2 SVGEGT. With 6 bases removed from V and 4 bases from J, the gap between germline ends came to 4 bases. Here the CDR3 reads CASRTNQPQHF. The covered CDR3 bases are TGTGCCAGCAGGACTAATCAGCCC.

This clone has only a few counts. The read finishes 3 residues shy of the CDR3 end, and the germline J gene is used to complete it. The chain has TRBV19 and TRBJ1-5, with TRBD1 identical over 10 bases. Per germline, CDR1 LNHDA and CDR2 SQIVND (reference sequence). The CDR3 runs to 15 residues. Trimming cost V 6 bases and J 4 bases; bases outside gene matches: 6. The CDR3 loop reads CASSPPGQGNQPQHF. CDR3 DNA, as far as it was read: TGTGCCAGTAGCCCACCGGGACAGGGGAATCAGCCC.

Note on this clone: Read coverage stops 3 residues before the CDR3 terminus; the germline J gene supplies the remainder. This chain uses TRBV2 with TRBJ2-7; D not certain. The CDR3 totals 14 residues. From germline, CDR1 is SNHLY and CDR2 FYNNEI. Between the trimmed V and J ends, which lost 4 bases and 0 bases, there was a span of 10 bases. The sequenced part of the CDR3 DNA is TGTGCCAGCAGTGCCCCGGGTTCCTCCTACGAG. Translation gives CASSAPGSSYE. The whole CDR3 is CASSAPGSSYEQYF.

In this sample, this clone turned up a few times. The CDR3 end lies 3 residues beyond the end of the read and is filled in from the germline J gene. The rearrangement uses TRBV5-6 and TRBJ1-5; the D is unclear. This CDR3 is built from 15 residues. Germline V gives CDR1 SGHDT, CDR2 YYEEEE. The V end lost 0 bases, the J end lost 6 bases, and 13 bases lay between the germline ends. The covered CDR3 bases are TGTGCCAGCAGCTTGGGGAGACAAGCACTTCAGCCC. This codes for CASSLGRQALQP. The whole CDR3 sequence is CASSLGRQALQPQHF.

This clone appeared a few times. CDR3 bases read: TGTGCCAGTAGTATAGGGTCGGGGGGGCAGAATACG. It translates to CASSIGSGGQNT. The CDR3 in its entirety is CASSIGSGGQNTQYF. The chain has TRBV19 and TRBJ2-3; 8 nucleotides match TRBD2. The read comes to an end 3 residues before the CDR3 does, leaving the germline J gene to fill in the end. Unmatched junction bases numbered 7, after V lost 1 base and J lost 7 bases. This CDR3 has 15 residues. CDR1 LNHDA and CDR2 SQIVND come from the germline V gene (reference sequence).

This clone was seen more than once but under ten times. The read is 3 residues too short to cover the CDR3 end, so that end is filled in from the germline J gene. V and J are TRBV2 and TRBJ1-1, with D tentatively TRBD1 (5 bases). The V gene's germline CDR1 is SNHLY and CDR2 FYNNEI. CDR3 length equals 16 residues. V was shortened by 6 bases and J by 0 bases, with 17 bases between the two germline ends. The CDR3 DNA, read in part, is TGTGCCAGCAGAGGCTCAGGGTCGAGAATGAACACTGAA. Its translation is CASRGSGSRMNTE. Given in full, the CDR3 is CASRGSGSRMNTEAFF. The full variable domain, completed using reference TRBV2 and TRBJ1-1, is EPEVTQTPSHQVTQMGQEVILRCVPISNHLYFYWYRQILGQKVEFLVSFYNNEISEKSEIFDDQFSVERPDGSNFTLKIRSTKLEDSAMYFCASRGSGSRMNTEAFFGQGTRLTVV.

This clone was seen a handful of times. The CDR3 is cut off 3 residues early in the read; its end comes from the germline J gene. V gene TRBV7-3 combines with J gene TRBJ2-7; perhaps TRBD2 as D (5 bases). Germline CDR1 reads SGHTA; CDR2 reads FQGTGA. With 7 bases removed from V and 6 bases from J, the gap between germline ends came to 16 bases. The CDR3 is 13 residues long. The CDR3 reads CASTRRGYAEQYF. The part of the CDR3 DNA that was read is TGTGCCAGCACCCGACGGGGTTATGCCGAG.

This clone was picked up many times. CDR3: CASSLRTGTLNYGYTF. CDR3 DNA, as far as it was read: TGTGCCAGTAGTCTCCGGACAGGAACACTTAACTATGGC. The V call is TRBV19, the J call TRBJ1-2; 7 bases line up with TRBD1. The read finishes 3 residues shy of the CDR3 end, and the germline J gene is used to complete it. V lost 5 bases to trimming and J lost 1 base; unmatched junction nucleotides: 10. Per germline, CDR1 LNHDA and CDR2 SQIVND (reference sequence). This CDR3 has 16 amino acids.

On this clone itself: Sequencing ends 3 residues short of the CDR3 end; the germline J gene provides the rest. This chain links TRBV7-9 with TRBJ2-2; D might be TRBD2 (6 bases). There are 14 residues in the CDR3. V dropped 11 bases and J dropped 1 base, with 14 bases sitting between them. Germline V gives CDR1 SEHNR, CDR2 FQNEAQ (reference sequence). The CDR3: CAFQGGWNTGELFF. CDR3 DNA (partial): TGTGCCTTCCAAGGAGGGTGGAACACCGGGGAG. The full variable domain, rest sourced from reference TRBV7-9 and TRBJ2-2, is DTGVSQNPRHKITKRGQNVTFRCDPISEHNRLYWYRQTLGQGPEFLTYFQNEAQLEKSRLLSDRFSAERPKGSFSTLEIQRTEQGDSAMYLCAFQGGWNTGELFFGEGSRLTVL.

This clone turned up a few times. The CDR3 goes on 3 residues after the read ends, and that part is filled in from the germline J gene. The V gene is TRBV19, the J gene TRBJ2-2; 7 bases fit TRBD1. Germline V gene lookup returns CDR1 LNHDA and CDR2 SQIVND (reference sequence). This CDR3 is built from 15 residues. V was pared by 5 bases and J by 4 bases, with 7 bases of the junction left unmatched. The CDR3 DNA, read in part, is TGTGCCAGTAGTGACCGGGACAGAGCCACCGGGGAG. It specifies CASSDRDRATGE. The CDR3 in its entirety is CASSDRDRATGELFF. Supplemented by reference TRBV19 and TRBJ2-2, the full variable domain reads DGGITQSPKYLFRKEGQNVTLSCEQNLNHDAMYWYRQDPGQGLRLIYYSQIVNDFQKGDIAEGYSVSREKKESFPLTVTSAQKNPTAFYLCASSDRDRATGELFFGEGSRLTVL.

Points on this clone: The observed sequence ends 3 residues before the CDR3 terminus, with the missing tail filled in from the germline J gene. This rearrangement joins TRBV6-2 or TRBV6-3 to TRBJ2-1, with 7 bases identical to TRBD1. Germline values: CDR1 MNHEY, CDR2 SVGEGT. Losses at the gene ends were 0 bases for V and 9 bases for J; bases not matched to a gene: 5. This CDR3 comprises 14 residues. The CDR3 sequence is CASSYSRAGGEQFF. The covered CDR3 bases are TGTGCCAGCAGTTACTCGAGAGCAGGGGGTGAG.

Details on this clone: The missing CDR3 end, 3 residues past where the read stops, is filled in from the germline J gene. The chain links TRBV5-1 to TRBJ1-5, with a weak D call TRBD1 (6 bases). Between the trimmed V and J ends, which lost 0 bases and 1 base, there was a span of 8 bases. This CDR3 region has 15 residues. Germline V CDR1 and CDR2: SGHRS, YFSETQ. The DNA read from the CDR3 is TGCGCCAGCAGCTTGGGTGGACAGAGCAATCAGCCC. Translated, it gives CASSLGGQSNQP. The whole CDR3 reads CASSLGGQSNQPQHF.

This clone showed up just a few times. Read coverage stops 3 residues before the CDR3 terminus; the germline J gene supplies the remainder. The J gene is TRBJ2-1, the V gene TRBV18, with TRBD2 matching 11 bases. Germline-derived CDR1 and CDR2 are KGHSH and LQKENI. Unmatched junction bases numbered 2, after V lost 2 bases and J lost 2 bases. The CDR3 is made up of 16 amino acids. This CDR3 reads CASSPTLAGAYNEQFF. Incomplete CDR3 DNA: TGTGCCAGCTCACCAACACTAGCGGGAGCCTACAATGAG.

In this sample, this clone turned up a few times. The sequenced fragment ends 3 residues before the CDR3 boundary, so the rest is inferred from the germline J gene. The gene calls are TRBV6-2 or TRBV6-3 and TRBJ2-2; 10 nucleotides match TRBD2. V lost 5 bases, J lost 4 bases, and 7 bases stayed unmatched. The germline gives CDR1 MNHEY, CDR2 SVGEGT. The CDR3 has 16 amino acids. This CDR3 reads CASSHKRGGITGELFF. The sequenced CDR3 bases are TGTGCCAGCAGTCATAAGCGGGGGGGTATCACCGGGGAG.

As regards this clone: With the read ending 3 residues before the CDR3 end, the germline J gene is used to fill in that end. This chain joins TRBV30 and TRBJ1-1, with 9 bases aligning to TRBD1. Per the germline V gene, CDR1 is GTSNPN and CDR2 is SVGIG (reference sequence). The J segment lost 0 bases and the V segment lost 6 bases, leaving 5 bases of the junction unmatched. This CDR3 comprises 14 residues. This chain's CDR3 is CACPGQGLNTEAFF. The DNA read from the CDR3 is TGTGCCTGCCCCGGACAGGGGTTGAACACTGAA. The full variable domain, rest sourced from reference TRBV30 and TRBJ1-1, is SQTIHQWPATLVQPVGSPLSLECTVEGTSNPNLYWYRQAAGRGLQLLFYSVGIGQISSEVPQNLSASRPQDRQFILSSKKLLLSDSGFYLCACPGQGLNTEAFFGQGTRLTVV.

The CDR3: CASSPRTGAQETQYF. The DNA read from the CDR3 is TGCGCCAGCAGCCCAAGGACAGGAGCCCAAGAGACC. The chain is built from TRBV5-1 and TRBJ2-5; 7 bases fit TRBD1. The CDR3 extends 3 residues past the end of the read, so its final part is completed from the germline J gene. Germline V gene lookup returns CDR1 SGHRS and CDR2 YFSETQ. J gave up 1 base and V 4 bases, and 7 bases lay outside the gene matches. The CDR3 covers 15 residues.

To note about this clone: The CDR3 is cut off 3 residues early in the read; its end comes from the germline J gene. The V call is TRBV18, the J call TRBJ1-1; TRBD1 aligns across 7 bases. Trimming took 3 bases from V and 3 from J; bases not matched to a gene: 4. The CDR3 runs 14 residues. Germline-derived CDR1 and CDR2 are KGHSH and LQKENI. The CDR3 reads CASSPGTAYTEAFF. The covered CDR3 bases are TGTGCCAGCTCACCTGGGACAGCCTACACTGAA.

Incomplete CDR3 DNA: TGTGCCAGCAGCCGACAGGGTCGCAATGAG. It specifies CASSRQGRNE. The whole CDR3 sequence is CASSRQGRNEQFF. The chain recombines TRBV6-2 or TRBV6-3 with TRBJ2-1; 7 nucleotides align to TRBD1. The read gets to within 3 residues of the CDR3 end, and the germline J gene fills in the rest. Looked up from germline, CDR1 is MNHEY and CDR2 is SVGEGT. The trim removed 6 bases at V and 6 bases at J, leaving 5 bases unmatched. The CDR3 has 13 residues.

This clone showed up just a few times. One end of the junction is discordant with germline, which a read error may explain. The CDR3 is cut off 3 residues early in the read; its end comes from the germline J gene. The chain joins TRBV7-9 to TRBJ2-1; 9 positions agree with TRBD1. The CDR3 is 14 amino acids. Per germline, CDR1 SEHNR and CDR2 FQNEAQ (reference sequence). The CDR3 loop reads CASSLAGQGNEQFF. The part of the CDR3 DNA that was read is TGTGCCAGCAGCCTAGCAGGACAGGGGAATGAG.

In the case of this clone: The read stops 3 residues short of the end of the CDR3; the missing end is completed from the germline J gene. The chain links TRBV19 to TRBJ1-2; TRBD1 matches 7 bases. Germline lookup yields CDR1 LNHDA and CDR2 SQIVND (reference sequence). V shed 6 bases, J shed 2 bases, and the junction held 9 bases outside the gene matches. This CDR3 comprises 15 residues. CDR3 DNA, as far as it was read: TGTGCCAGTAGGCGCCAGGGGGGAGGCAACTATGGC. Amino acids: CASRRQGGGNYG. The CDR3 in its entirety is CASRRQGGGNYGYTF.

This clone was observed a handful of times. The read gets to within 3 residues of the CDR3 end, and the germline J gene fills in the rest. V gene TRBV19 combines with J gene TRBJ2-1; no clear D. The germline V gene encodes CDR1 LNHDA and CDR2 SQIVND (reference sequence). V gave up 5 bases and J gave up 3 bases, with 14 bases separating them. This CDR3 has 15 amino acids. The CDR3 bases that were read are TGTGCCAGTAGTGTGGTCTCTGGCGGCTACAATGAG. Amino acids: CASSVVSGGYNE. The whole CDR3 sequence is CASSVVSGGYNEQFF.

This clone came up a few times. The sequenced fragment ends 3 residues before the CDR3 boundary, so the rest is inferred from the germline J gene. The rearrangement links TRBV30 to TRBJ2-2; D might be TRBD2 (5 bases). CDR1 is GTSNPN, CDR2 SVGIG, per germline (reference sequence). CDR3 length equals 14 residues. Trimming left V 4 bases short and J 2 bases short, with 11 bases between. This CDR3 reads CAWNEGPNTGELFF. The part of the CDR3 DNA that was read is TGTGCCTGGAACGAGGGTCCCAACACCGGGGAG.